This T cell receptor (beta chain) derives from a study of T cell responses to AZD1222 COVID-19 vaccine. The ends were cut back, 1 base at V and 5 bases at J, with 11 bases in the middle. The germline V gene encodes CDR1 SGHDN and CDR2 FVKESK. The CDR3 loop spans 14 amino acids. As for this clone: As yet, its antigen is unknown.

Study outcomes and limitations: At baseline, just six or seven AZD1222 recipients tested seropositive. Researchers report vaccine-associated CD4 TCRs spanning spike, with dominance at 160-218 and 743-854. White British people made up most donors, females outnumbered males, and clonal diversity was possibly underestimated.

Sequencing used immunoSEQ multiplex PCR; TCRdb keeps in-frame clones, though not all of them. The sample has 97,000 or so clones; 84% are singletons. Sequences were derived from peripheral blood, sampled on day 0 of AZD1222 vaccination. This rearrangement joins TRBV14 to TRBJ1-2; D unresolved. The receptor comes from an adult in good health. The CDR3 nucleotides read TGTGCCAGCAGCCAAGGTGTCAGACTTTATGGCTACACCTTC. This sequence encodes CASSQGVRLYGYTF.